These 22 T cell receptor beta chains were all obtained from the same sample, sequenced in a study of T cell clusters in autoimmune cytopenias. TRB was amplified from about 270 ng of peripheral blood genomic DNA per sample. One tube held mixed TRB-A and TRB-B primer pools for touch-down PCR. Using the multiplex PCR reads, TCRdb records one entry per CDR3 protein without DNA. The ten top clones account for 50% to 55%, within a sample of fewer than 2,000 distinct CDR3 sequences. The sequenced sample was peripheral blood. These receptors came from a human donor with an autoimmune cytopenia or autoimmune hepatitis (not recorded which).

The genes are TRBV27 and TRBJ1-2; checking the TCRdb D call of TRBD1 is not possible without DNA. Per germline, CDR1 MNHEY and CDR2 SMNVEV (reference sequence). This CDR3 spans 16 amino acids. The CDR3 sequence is CASSSRGAGTGYGYTF.

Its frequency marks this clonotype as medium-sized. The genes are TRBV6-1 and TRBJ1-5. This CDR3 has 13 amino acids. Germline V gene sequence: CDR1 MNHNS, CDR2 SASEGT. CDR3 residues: CASKMDSNQPQHF.

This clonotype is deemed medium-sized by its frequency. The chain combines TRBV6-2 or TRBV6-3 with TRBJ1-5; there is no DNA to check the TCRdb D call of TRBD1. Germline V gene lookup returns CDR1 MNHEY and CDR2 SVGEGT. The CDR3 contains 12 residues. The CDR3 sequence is CASRTGTSPQHF.

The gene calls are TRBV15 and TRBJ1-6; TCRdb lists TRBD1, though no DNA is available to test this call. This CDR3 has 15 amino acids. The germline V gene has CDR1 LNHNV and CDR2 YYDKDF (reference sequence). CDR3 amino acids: CATSTGPTYNSPLHF.

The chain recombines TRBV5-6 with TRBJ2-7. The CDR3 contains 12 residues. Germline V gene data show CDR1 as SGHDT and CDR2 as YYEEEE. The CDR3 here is CASRGSLDEQYF.

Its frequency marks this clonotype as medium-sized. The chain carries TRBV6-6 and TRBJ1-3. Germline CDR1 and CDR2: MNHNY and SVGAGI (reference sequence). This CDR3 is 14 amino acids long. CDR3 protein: CASNPRYSGNTIYF.

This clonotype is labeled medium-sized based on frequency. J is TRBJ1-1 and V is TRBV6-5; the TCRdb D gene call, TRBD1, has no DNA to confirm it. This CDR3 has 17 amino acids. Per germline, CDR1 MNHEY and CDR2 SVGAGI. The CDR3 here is CASSSTGTSRINTEAFF.

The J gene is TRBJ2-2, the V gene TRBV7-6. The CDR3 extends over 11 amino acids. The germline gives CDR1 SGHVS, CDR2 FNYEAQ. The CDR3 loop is CASSLTGELFF.

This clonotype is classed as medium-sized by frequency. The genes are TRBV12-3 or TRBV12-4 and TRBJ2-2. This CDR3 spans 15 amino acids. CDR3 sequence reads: CASSTSDRYGGELFF.

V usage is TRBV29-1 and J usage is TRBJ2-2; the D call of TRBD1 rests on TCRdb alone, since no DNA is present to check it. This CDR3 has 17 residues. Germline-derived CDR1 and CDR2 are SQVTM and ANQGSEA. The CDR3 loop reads CSVDLAGGRTNTGERVF.

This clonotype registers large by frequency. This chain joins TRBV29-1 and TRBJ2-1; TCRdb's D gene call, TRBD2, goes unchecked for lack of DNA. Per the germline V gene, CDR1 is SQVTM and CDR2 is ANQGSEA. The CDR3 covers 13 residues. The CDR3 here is CSGTSVSYNEQFF.

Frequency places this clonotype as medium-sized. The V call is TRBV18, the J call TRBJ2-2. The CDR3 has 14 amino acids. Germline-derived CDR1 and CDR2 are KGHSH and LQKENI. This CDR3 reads CASSPRETTGELFF.

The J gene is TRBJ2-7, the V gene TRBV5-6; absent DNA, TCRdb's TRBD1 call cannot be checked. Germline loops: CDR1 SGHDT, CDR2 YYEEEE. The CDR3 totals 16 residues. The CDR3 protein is CASSSPEGTGSYEQYF.

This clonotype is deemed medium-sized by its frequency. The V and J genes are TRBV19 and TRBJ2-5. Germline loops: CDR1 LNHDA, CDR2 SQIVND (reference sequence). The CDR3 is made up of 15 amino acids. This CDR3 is CASSIGNHLGETQYF.

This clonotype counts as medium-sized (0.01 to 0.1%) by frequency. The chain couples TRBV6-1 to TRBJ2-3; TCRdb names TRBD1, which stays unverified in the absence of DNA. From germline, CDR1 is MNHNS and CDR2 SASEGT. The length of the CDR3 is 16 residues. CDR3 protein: CASSEGRAGDTDTQYF.

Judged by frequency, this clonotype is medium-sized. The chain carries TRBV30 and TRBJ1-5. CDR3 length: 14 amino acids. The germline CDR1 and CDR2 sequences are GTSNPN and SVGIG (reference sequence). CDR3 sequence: CAWSVKGRDQPQHF. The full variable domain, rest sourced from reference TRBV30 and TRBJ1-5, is SQTIHQWPATLVQPVGSPLSLECTVEGTSNPNLYWYRQAAGRGLQLLFYSVGIGQISSEVPQNLSASRPQDRQFILSSKKLLLSDSGFYLCAWSVKGRDQPQHFGDGTRLSIL.

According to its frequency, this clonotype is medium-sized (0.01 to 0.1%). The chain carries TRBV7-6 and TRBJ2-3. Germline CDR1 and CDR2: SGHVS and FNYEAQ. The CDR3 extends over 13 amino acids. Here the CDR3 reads CASSLSESDTQYF.

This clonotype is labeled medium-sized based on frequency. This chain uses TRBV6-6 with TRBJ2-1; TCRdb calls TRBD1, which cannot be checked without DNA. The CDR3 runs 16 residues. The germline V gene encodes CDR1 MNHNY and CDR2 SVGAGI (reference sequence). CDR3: CASSPEGRGRRGEQFF.

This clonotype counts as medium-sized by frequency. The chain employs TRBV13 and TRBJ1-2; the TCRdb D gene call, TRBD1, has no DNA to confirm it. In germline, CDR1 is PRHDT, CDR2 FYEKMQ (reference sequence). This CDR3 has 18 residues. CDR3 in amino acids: CASSLIRSPGVFNYGYTF.

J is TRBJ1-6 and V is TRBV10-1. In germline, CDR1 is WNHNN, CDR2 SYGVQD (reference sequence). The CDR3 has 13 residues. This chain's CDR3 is CASSESMDSPLHF.

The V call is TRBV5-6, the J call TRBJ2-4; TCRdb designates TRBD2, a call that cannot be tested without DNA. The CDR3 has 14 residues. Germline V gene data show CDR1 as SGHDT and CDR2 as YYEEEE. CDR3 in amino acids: CASRGGLAGGGKHF.

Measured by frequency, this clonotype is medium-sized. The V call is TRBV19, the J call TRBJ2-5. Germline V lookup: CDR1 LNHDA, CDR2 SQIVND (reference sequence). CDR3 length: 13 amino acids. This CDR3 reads CASSIIGQETQYF.